These 15 T cell receptor beta chains originate from one sample sequenced in a study of blood T cell repertoires in COVID-19. Profiling relied on immunoSEQ multiplex PCR, and the TCRdb table lists in-frame clones only, not all of them. The sample lists about 75,000 clones; more than 65% were seen once. Material for sequencing was peripheral blood. The source of these receptors is a woman between 50 and 59 years old with acute or convalescent COVID-19.

The gene calls are TRBV18 and TRBJ2-7; TRBD2 matches 12 bases. Trimming took 5 bases from V and 2 from J; bases not matched to a gene: 7. CDR1 is KGHSH and CDR2 is LQKENI in the germline V gene. This CDR3 region has 16 residues. The CDR3 reads CASSDHLAGGPYEQYF. The CDR3 DNA is TGTGCCAGCTCAGACCATCTAGCGGGAGGGCCCTACGAGCAGTACTTC.

The chain combines TRBV19 with TRBJ2-1; 10 bases fit TRBD2. CDR1 is LNHDA and CDR2 is SQIVND in the germline V gene (reference sequence). This CDR3 comprises 14 residues. Trimming cost V 6 bases and J 3 bases; bases outside gene matches: 2. In nucleotides, the CDR3 is TGTGCCAGTAGGGGGACTAGCGACTACAATGAGCAGTTCTTC. Protein product: CASRGTSDYNEQFF.

V usage is TRBV7-9 and J usage is TRBJ2-7; 9 nucleotides line up with TRBD1. This CDR3 spans 15 amino acids. The germline CDR1 and CDR2 sequences are SEHNR and FQNEAQ (reference sequence). V was clipped by 2 bases and J by 4 bases; unmatched bases: 6. The CDR3 sequence: CASSLPGQGGYEQYF. The CDR3 DNA reads as TGTGCCAGCAGCTTACCGGGACAGGGAGGGTACGAGCAGTACTTC.

The chain is built from TRBV6-5 and TRBJ2-7; perhaps TRBD1 as D (6 bases). Trimming took off 6 bases at V and 2 bases at J, with 14 bases between the two ends. CDR1 and CDR2 from the germline V gene are MNHEY and SVGAGI. This CDR3 comprises 14 residues. The CDR3 spells CASRGQGSPYEQYF. The CDR3 coding sequence is TGTGCCAGCAGAGGGCAGGGGTCCCCCTACGAGCAGTACTTC.

This clone was found once. The chain joins TRBV30 to TRBJ2-7, with 8 nucleotides matching TRBD1. Germline CDR1 reads GTSNPN; CDR2 reads SVGIG (reference sequence). V lost 4 bases to trimming and J lost 3 bases; unmatched junction nucleotides: 5. The CDR3 spans 13 residues. The DNA of the CDR3 is TGTGCCTGGAATGGACAGGGCTTCTACGAGCAGTACTTC. Its translation: CAWNGQGFYEQYF.

The chain couples TRBV19 to TRBJ2-1; 7 bases align to TRBD2. CDR1 and CDR2 (germline): LNHDA, SQIVND (reference sequence). This CDR3 region has 15 residues. Trimming at V came to 3 bases and at J to 5 bases, leaving 7 bases not matched to a gene. The chain's CDR3 is CASSIAGLTNNEQFF. In nucleotides, the CDR3 is TGTGCCAGTAGTATCGCGGGACTAACGAACAATGAGCAGTTCTTC.

This chain uses TRBV4-2 with TRBJ2-7; the D gene is possibly TRBD1 (5 bases). The germline V gene has CDR1 LGHNA and CDR2 YNFKEQ. Trimming stripped 1 base from V and 3 bases from J, with 10 bases between. This CDR3 has 14 residues. CDR3 nucleotides: TGTGCCAGCAGCCAAGGGACAACCAACTACGAGCAGTACTTC. Amino acid sequence: CASSQGTTNYEQYF.

V usage is TRBV6-6 and J usage is TRBJ2-4; TRBD1 matches 11 bases. V lost 5 bases, J lost 9 bases, and 9 bases stayed unmatched. The CDR3 runs to 15 residues. Per germline, CDR1 MNHNY and CDR2 SVGAGI (reference sequence). The CDR3 here is CASSEGTGGVGIQYF. The DNA of the CDR3 is TGTGCCAGCAGTGAGGGGACAGGGGGTGTAGGCATTCAGTACTTC.

The chain is built from TRBV30 and TRBJ1-4; 8 positions match TRBD1. The germline V gene has CDR1 GTSNPN and CDR2 SVGIG (reference sequence). The CDR3 is made up of 14 amino acids. The junction had 5 bases not matched to a gene; V was cut back by 0 bases and J by 8 bases. The CDR3 reads CAWSVAGGGEKLFF. The CDR3 DNA reads TGTGCCTGGAGTGTAGCAGGGGGCGGGGAAAAACTGTTTTTT.

The V call is TRBV10-3, the J call TRBJ1-3, with a weak D call TRBD1 (5 bases). CDR3 length equals 17 residues. Germline CDR1 reads ENHRY; CDR2 reads SYGVKD. V shed 6 bases and J shed 4 bases, with 22 bases lying between them. The CDR3 nucleotides read TGTGCCATCAGGGAGACTCAGGGTGCCCAGGTGGGAAACACCATATATTTT. It specifies CAIRETQGAQVGNTIYF.

This sequence joins TRBV12-3 or TRBV12-4 and TRBJ1-5; unclear D gene. The CDR3 consists of 13 residues. Between the trimmed V and J ends, which lost 6 bases and 5 bases, there was a span of 11 bases. In nucleotides, the CDR3 is TGTGCCAGCAGCCCCCACCAGTATCAGCCCCAGCATTTT. Residues: CASSPHQYQPQHF.

CDR3 protein: CASSQIQGDYNEQFF. DNA of the CDR3: TGTGCCAGCAGCCAGATACAGGGGGACTACAATGAGCAGTTCTTC. The chain is built from TRBV4-2 and TRBJ2-1; 8 bases agree with TRBD1. Germline lookup yields CDR1 LGHNA and CDR2 YNFKEQ. V was pared by 3 bases and J by 3 bases, with 4 bases of the junction left unmatched. This CDR3 contains 15 residues.

The chain recombines TRBV7-9 with TRBJ1-4; 7 positions match TRBD1. CDR3 length: 18 amino acids. The V gene end was trimmed by 4 bases and the J gene end by 0 bases; junction bases not matched to a gene: 11. CDR1 and CDR2 (germline): SEHNR, FQNEAQ (reference sequence). The CDR3 spells CASSSPNRGTATNEKLFF. The CDR3 DNA sequence: TGTGCCAGCAGCTCGCCCAATAGGGGGACAGCAACTAATGAAAAACTGTTTTTT.

The rearrangement joins TRBV28 to TRBJ1-5; D is undetermined. This CDR3 is 15 amino acids long. With 6 bases removed from V and 4 bases from J, the gap between germline ends came to 16 bases. Per the germline V gene, CDR1 is MDHEN and CDR2 is SYDVKM. The CDR3 DNA reads as TGTGCCAGCAGCTCGGGAGGGCTGACGAATCAGCCCCAGCATTTT. Protein sequence: CASSSGGLTNQPQHF.

V is TRBV5-1 and J is TRBJ1-5, with TRBD1 matching over 8 bases. V was pared by 4 bases and J by 6 bases, with 9 bases of the junction left unmatched. This CDR3 has 15 amino acids. Looked up from germline, CDR1 is SGHRS and CDR2 is YFSETQ. CDR3 residues: CASSRTGTNGQPQHF. The CDR3 DNA reads as TGCGCCAGCAGCCGGACAGGGACGAACGGTCAGCCCCAGCATTTT. Full variable domain (rest looked up from reference TRBV5-1 and TRBJ1-5): KAGVTQTPRYLIKTRGQQVTLSCSPISGHRSVSWYQQTPGQGLQFLFEYFSETQRNKGNFPGRFSGRQFSNSRSEMNVSTLELGDSALYLCASSRTGTNGQPQHFGDGTRLSIL.